This is a list of T cell receptor beta chains from one sample in a study of OX40 agonist ivuxolimab in advanced cancers. Only in-frame clones appear in the TCRdb table, and some are missing; sequencing was by immunoSEQ multiplex PCR. The repertoire has about 19,000 clones, approximately 83% of them found once; the top ten carry over 45%. Sequences were derived from CD4+ or CD8+ T cells sorted from blood, sampled in a trial of the OX40 agonist ivuxolimab. The receptors come from an adult with an advanced solid tumor such as melanoma, head and neck, liver or kidney cancer. The CDR3 runs from the conserved cysteine through the conserved F or W. The D gene is left open where the match is weak. Clone size is stated in some rows and not others, as once, few, many or a class when expanded.

TRBJ1-2	TRBV5-5	NA	NA	TGTGCCAGCAGCAGGGGGGCCGCGGACTATGGCTACACCTTC	CASSRGAADYGYTF
TRBJ1-2	TRBV6-6	NA	NA	TGTGCCAGCACCCAGGACGGACGGGGCTACACCTTC	CASTQDGRGYTF
TRBJ2-3	TRBV19	TRBD2	NA	TGTGCCAGTAGTATTGCCGCTAGCGGCTCTTTCACAGATACGCAGTATTTT	CASSIAASGSFTDTQYF
TRBJ2-3	TRBV9	NA	NA	TGTGCCAGCAGCGTAGGACTATTCACAGATACGCAGTATTTT	CASSVGLFTDTQYF
TRBJ1-6	TRBV27	NA	NA	TGTGCCAGCAGTACATACCCTCTGGACCTCCACTTT	CASSTYPLDLHF
TRBJ1-2	TRBV5-4	TRBD1	NA	TGTGCCAGCAGCTTGGACGAAGACAGGGTCTATGGCTACACCTTC	CASSLDEDRVYGYTF
TRBJ1-5	TRBV2	NA	NA	TGTGCCAGCAGTGAGGGCCCCGCTGGGGGTATCAGCAATCAGCCCCAGCATTTT	CASSEGPAGGISNQPQHF
TRBJ1-2	TRBV6-5	NA	NA	TGTGCCAGCAGTTACTCGGCAGGCTATGGCTACACCTTC	CASSYSAGYGYTF
TRBJ2-3	TRBV7-2	TRBD1	NA	TGTGCCAGCAGCTCGGGACAGTGGGGCACAGATACGCAGTATTTT	CASSSGQWGTDTQYF
TRBJ2-7	TRBV6-1	NA	NA	TGTGCCAGCAGTGAAGAGCCGGGGGCGGCCTACGAGCAGTACTTC	CASSEEPGAAYEQYF
TRBJ2-1	TRBV7-9	NA	NA	TGTGCCAGCAGCCCCGCCTGGGCGGCACGCTACAATGAGCAGTTCTTC	CASSPAWAARYNEQFF
TRBJ1-5	TRBV7-8	TRBD1	NA	TGTGCCAGCAGCTTAGGACAGGGTTTGGGAGCTCAGCCCCAGCATTTT	CASSLGQGLGAQPQHF
TRBJ2-1	TRBV28	TRBD2	NA	TGTGCCAGCAGTCCCGTCGGGGGGGCTTATGAGCAGTTCTTC	CASSPVGGAYEQFF
TRBJ2-5	TRBV6-1	TRBD1	NA	TGTGCCAGCAGTGACGGACAGGGACCGCAAGAGACCCAGTACTTC	CASSDGQGPQETQYF
TRBJ1-1	TRBV4-1	NA	NA	TGCGCCAGCAGCCCTAAAGAGGGGTTTACTGAAGCTTTCTTT	CASSPKEGFTEAFF
TRBJ2-7	TRBV30	NA	NA	TGTGCCTGGAGTGTACGGCAGGGCCTCTACGAGCAGTACTTC	CAWSVRQGLYEQYF
TRBJ2-3	TRBV9	NA	NA	TGTGCCAGCAGCCCCACGATGGGGATTAGCACAGATACGCAGTATTTT	CASSPTMGISTDTQYF
TRBJ2-2	TRBV30	TRBD1	NA	TGTGCCTGGTCCGGGACAGCGAACACCGGGGAGCTGTTTTTT	CAWSGTANTGELFF
TRBJ1-4	TRBV25-1	NA	few	TGTGCCAGCGGAGAGGACAGCCCATTTTTT	CASGEDSPFF
TRBJ2-7	TRBV27	NA	NA	TGTGCCAGCAGTAGCCGGGTAATGCCCTACGAGCAGTACTTC	CASSSRVMPYEQYF
TRBJ2-1	TRBV27	NA	NA	TGTGCCAGCCGGGCGTACTACAATGAGCAGTTCTTC	CASRAYYNEQFF
TRBJ2-7	TRBV7-9	NA	NA	TGTGCCAGGCGACCCCTCACGTCCGGGTCAGCCTACGAGCAGTACTTC	CARRPLTSGSAYEQYF
TRBJ1-5	TRBV4-1	TRBD1	NA	TGCGCCAGCAGCCTCGGACAGGGGGTTGAGCCCCAGCATTTT	CASSLGQGVEPQHF
TRBJ1-1	TRBV6-6	NA	once	TGTGCCAGCGCAGGGATGGACACTGAAGCTTTCTTT	CASAGMDTEAFF
TRBJ2-7	TRBV29-1	NA	once	TGCAGCGTTGAGCGGGGGCGAGGGGTGTACGAGCAGTACTTC	CSVERGRGVYEQYF
TRBJ2-2	TRBV5-8	NA	NA	TGTGCCAGCGACCCCCCCATCGGGGAGCTGTTTTTT	CASDPPIGELFF
TRBJ1-5	TRBV5-4	NA	NA	TGTGCCAGCAGCCTGAATAGCAATCAGCCCCAGCATTTT	CASSLNSNQPQHF
TRBJ1-3	TRBV15	NA	NA	TGTGCCACCAGCGAGACGCCCGATAACACCATATATTTT	CATSETPDNTIYF
TRBJ1-1	TRBV29-1	NA	NA	TGCAGCGCCGAGCCCGCCATGGGGGGGAACACTGAAGCTTTCTTT	CSAEPAMGGNTEAFF
TRBJ1-4	TRBV21-1	NA	NA	TGTGCCAGCAGCAGGGGCAGGGACTACGAAAAACTGTTTTTT	CASSRGRDYEKLFF
TRBJ2-7	TRBV11-2	NA	NA	TGTGCCAGCAGCTCACCTTCCTCTGGGGCCCACTACTACGAGCAGTACTTC	CASSSPSSGAHYYEQYF
TRBJ1-1	TRBV4-1	NA	medium-sized	TGCGCCAGCAGCCAGGACAGCCAGAACACTGAAGCTTTCTTT	CASSQDSQNTEAFF
TRBJ2-1	TRBV11-2	NA	NA	TGTGCCAGCAGCCCGGTAGGAACTAGGGGCTACAATGAGCAGTTCTTC	CASSPVGTRGYNEQFF
TRBJ2-1	TRBV5-8	NA	NA	TGTGCCAGCAGCCCAGTGGAAGAGCCATACAATGAGCAGTTCTTC	CASSPVEEPYNEQFF
TRBJ2-3	TRBV11-3	NA	NA	TGTGCCAGCAGCCCCACACTAGGCGTAGATACGCAGTATTTT	CASSPTLGVDTQYF
TRBJ1-1	TRBV30	TRBD1	few	TGTGCCTGGAGGGGTACAGGGGGGGAAGCTTTCTTT	CAWRGTGGEAFF
TRBJ2-7	TRBV27	TRBD2	NA	TGTGCCAGCAGTTCCCGGGGAGGGGTCGCCAGCTCCTACGAGCAGTACTTC	CASSSRGGVASSYEQYF
TRBJ2-7	TRBV19	NA	NA	TGTGCCAGTAGTATCTTCGGCGAGCAGTACTTC	CASSIFGEQYF
TRBJ2-3	TRBV11-2	TRBD1	NA	TGTGCCAGCAGCTCATTGACAGGGGGCACAGATACGCAGTATTTT	CASSSLTGGTDTQYF
TRBJ1-2	TRBV7-2	NA	NA	TGTGCCAGCAGCCATTACAAGGGACGGACAGTGGGGGGCTACACCTTC	CASSHYKGRTVGGYTF
TRBJ2-1	TRBV7-9	NA	NA	TGTGCCAGCAGCTCCCAGGGAAATGAGCAGTTCTTC	CASSSQGNEQFF
TRBJ1-5	TRBV27	NA	few	TGTGCCAGTTGGAGTCAGCCCCAGCATTTT	CASWSQPQHF
TRBJ2-7	TRBV7-9	TRBD1	NA	TGTGCCAGCAGGGACCACAGGGGCTACGAGCAGTACTTC	CASRDHRGYEQYF
TRBJ2-2	TRBV4-1	NA	NA	TGCGCCAGCAGCCAAGGGGACACGAACACCGGGGAGCTGTTTTTT	CASSQGDTNTGELFF
TRBJ1-1	TRBV19	NA	NA	TGTGCCAGTAGTACTCAAGGAGAGGGGATGAACACTGAAGCTTTCTTT	CASSTQGEGMNTEAFF
TRBJ2-1	TRBV6-5	NA	NA	TGTGCCAGCAGTTATTCACAGGGACCCCACAATGAGCAGTTCTTC	CASSYSQGPHNEQFF
TRBJ1-1	TRBV27	NA	NA	TGTGCCAGCAGGGCAGGATTCATGAACACTGAAGCTTTCTTT	CASRAGFMNTEAFF
TRBJ1-1	TRBV9	TRBD1	NA	TGTGCCAGCAGCGTAGACCCCACTCGGGACAGCGGGGTGAACACTGAAGCTTTCTTT	CASSVDPTRDSGVNTEAFF